These 10 T cell receptor beta chains share one sample of origin, sequenced in a study of CD8 T cells in Susac syndrome. An amount of RNA that ranged from roughly 0.45 to 1 ug was reverse transcribed with random hexamers. TCRdb used MiXCR to reprocess the immunoSEQ multiplex PCR reads, holding one entry per CDR3 protein. The profile shows fewer than 350,000 distinct CDR3 sequences, 92% of them singletons. The sample consisted of CD4+ T cells from PBMCs. These receptor sequences come from a human donor with multiple sclerosis.

The rearrangement uses TRBV2 and TRBJ1-1, with D unclear. Trimming cost V 7 bases and J 1 base, with 10 bases left between them. Germline CDR1 SNHLY, CDR2 FYNNEI. This CDR3 region has 13 residues. CDR3 sequence: CASKSRTNTEAFF. The CDR3 nucleotides read TGTGCCAGCAAGAGTCGGACGAACACTGAAGCTTTCTTT. The full variable domain, rest sourced from reference TRBV2 and TRBJ1-1, is EPEVTQTPSHQVTQMGQEVILRCVPISNHLYFYWYRQILGQKVEFLVSFYNNEISEKSEIFDDQFSVERPDGSNFTLKIRSTKLEDSAMYFCASKSRTNTEAFFGQGTRLTVV.

This chain joins TRBV19 and TRBJ2-2; TRBD1 matches 7 bases. The CDR3 is 17 residues long. Germline lookup yields CDR1 LNHDA and CDR2 SQIVND (reference sequence). The junction had 13 bases not matched to a gene; V was cut back by 4 bases and J by 5 bases. The CDR3 is CASSNEWAGGKTGELFF. The CDR3 DNA reads as TGTGCCAGTAGTAATGAGTGGGCAGGGGGAAAGACCGGGGAGCTGTTTTTT.

This clonotype was seen only once. The chain couples TRBV30 to TRBJ2-7, with TRBD1 matching 10 bases. Germline V gene sequence: CDR1 GTSNPN, CDR2 SVGIG (reference sequence). The length of the CDR3 is 12 residues. The CDR3 sequence is CATGQGSYEQYF. The CDR3 DNA sequence: TGTGCTACGGGACAGGGGTCCTACGAGCAGTACTTC.

V usage is TRBV12-3 or TRBV12-4 and J usage is TRBJ1-2; the D gene is possibly TRBD1 (5 bases). This CDR3 comprises 13 residues. Trimming cost V 4 bases and J 4 bases, with 10 bases left between them. The CDR3 sequence: CASSSGPRYGYTF. In DNA, the CDR3 is TGTGCCAGCAGTTCGGGACCGCGCTATGGCTACACCTTC.

The rearrangement joins TRBV7-2 to TRBJ2-5; TRBD1 might be the D (6 bases). Trimming left V 4 bases short and J 5 bases short, with 20 bases between. The V gene's germline CDR1 is SGHTA and CDR2 FQGNSA. This CDR3 contains 16 residues. CDR3 sequence reads: CASSSQGPARGETQYF. The CDR3, as DNA: TGTGCCAGCAGCTCCCAAGGACCGGCTAGGGGGGAGACCCAGTACTTC.

This clonotype was observed once. This chain joins TRBV20-1 and TRBJ1-2, with D possibly being TRBD1 (5 bases). This CDR3 spans 14 amino acids. V lost 0 bases and J 6 bases, leaving 14 bases between the germline ends. CDR1 and CDR2 (germline): DFQATT, SNEGSKA (reference sequence). The CDR3 DNA reads as TGCAGTGCTAGAGATACAGGCGGGGCAAATGGCTACACCTTC. Amino acid sequence: CSARDTGGANGYTF.

The J gene is TRBJ2-5, the V gene TRBV29-1; 9 bases are shared with TRBD2. There are 16 residues in the CDR3. V trimming: 8 bases; J trimming: 4 bases; junction bases outside the gene matches: 17. CDR1 and CDR2 (germline): SQVTM, ANQGSEA. In DNA form, the CDR3 reads TGCAGCTGCCGAGTCCGGCGGGAGGGCCGGATAGAGACCCAGTACTTC. Translating it yields CSCRVRREGRIETQYF.

The chain couples TRBV29-1 to TRBJ1-2; no reliable D call. Trimming took 1 base from V and 0 from J, leaving 12 bases between them. Germline V CDR1 and CDR2: SQVTM, ANQGSEA. CDR3 size: 15 residues. The CDR3 DNA reads as TGCAGCGTTGAAGTTACGTTTGGCCCTAACTATGGCTACACCTTC. This encodes CSVEVTFGPNYGYTF.

The chain joins TRBV5-1 to TRBJ1-5; D call uncertain. Trimming took off 1 base at V and 3 bases at J, with 14 bases between the two ends. The germline V gene has CDR1 SGHRS and CDR2 YFSETQ. The CDR3 length is 16 residues. The CDR3 DNA reads TGCGCCAGCAGCTTGCAGGCCGGCCATGACAATCAGCCCCAGCATTTT. The encoded protein is CASSLQAGHDNQPQHF.

This chain connects TRBV12-3 or TRBV12-4 to TRBJ1-4; D is ambiguous. The CDR3 loop spans 11 amino acids. V was trimmed by 7 bases and J by 8 bases, leaving 8 bases between them. The CDR3 DNA reads as TGTGCCAGCACCCTGGGCGAAAAACTGTTTTTT. Its protein product is CASTLGEKLFF.